A single sample gave rise to the 13 T cell receptor beta chains below, sequenced in a study of Siglec-9 on CD8 T cells in melanoma (dated by TCRdb to 2018 to 2020). Library preparation used the immunoSEQ multiplex PCR assay. TCRdb carries this immuneACCESS record with in-frame sequences only. Its versions omit some clonotypes, under half of them owing to an unresolved V gene in the studies checked, with the rest unexplained. The table for this sample lists approximately 39,000 clones; about 86% of them were counted only once. About 1.8% of the sample lies in the top ten. Sequences were obtained from Siglec-9- CD8+ T cells sorted from blood. The sample's cell subset or site label, decoded: CD8 T cells lacking Siglec-9. Source of these receptors: a human donor in good health.

This chain links TRBV11-3 with TRBJ2-3, with 9 nucleotides matching TRBD2. This CDR3 contains 16 residues. V was pared by 6 bases and J by 4 bases, with 11 bases of the junction left unmatched. From germline, CDR1 is SGHNT and CDR2 YENEEA. CDR3 sequence reads: CASRSNSGSSPDTQYF. DNA of the CDR3: TGTGCCAGCAGGTCAAATAGCGGGAGCTCCCCAGATACGCAGTATTTT.

The gene calls are TRBV15 and TRBJ2-1, with 7 bases aligning to TRBD2. This CDR3 spans 16 amino acids. With 3 bases clipped from V and 6 bases from J, the junction kept 11 bases outside the gene matches. CDR1 is LNHNV and CDR2 is YYDKDF in the germline V gene (reference sequence). CDR3 region: CATSRGSGGRGNEQFF. The CDR3 coding sequence is TGTGCCACCAGCAGGGGGTCAGGCGGGAGAGGCAATGAGCAGTTCTTC.

This clone was detected only once. A junction boundary mismatches the germline segment, possibly from a read error. J is TRBJ2-1 and V is TRBV28; 11 bases are shared with TRBD2. The V gene's germline CDR1 is MDHEN and CDR2 SYDVKM. This CDR3 is built from 16 residues. DNA of the CDR3: TGTGCCAGCAGCTTATCTAGCGGGAGGCAATATAATGAGCAGTTCTTC. Encoded protein: CASSLSSGRQYNEQFF.

V and J are TRBV4-1 and TRBJ1-2; 7 nucleotides align to TRBD1. The CDR3 spans 14 residues. The V gene end was trimmed by 0 bases and the J gene end by 8 bases; junction bases not matched to a gene: 6. The V gene's germline CDR1 is MGHRA and CDR2 YSYEKL. The CDR3 reads CASSQDRGGGGYTF. CDR3 in DNA: TGCGCCAGCAGCCAAGATCGAGGGGGCGGGGGCTACACCTTC.

J is TRBJ1-2 and V is TRBV9; unclear D gene. This CDR3 spans 14 amino acids. The ends were cut back, 3 bases at V and 4 bases at J, with 13 bases in the middle. CDR1 SGDLS and CDR2 YYNGEE come from the germline V gene. The CDR3 loop is CASSATDFFYGYTF. The CDR3 DNA follows: TGTGCCAGCAGCGCGACGGATTTTTTCTATGGCTACACCTTC. Combining the CDR3 with reference TRBV9 and TRBJ1-2 gives the whole variable domain DSGVTQTPKHLITATGQRVTLRCSPRSGDLSVYWYQQSLDQGLQFLIQYYNGEERAKGNILERFSAQQFPDLHSELNLSSLELGDSALYFCASSATDFFYGYTFGSGTRLTVV.

The table lists this clone with a few counts. V is TRBV6-6 and J is TRBJ1-5; no clear D gene. Trimming pared 4 bases from V and 7 bases from J, leaving 8 bases between. There are 12 residues in the CDR3. Germline CDR1 and CDR2: MNHNY and SVGAGI (reference sequence). In DNA form, the CDR3 reads TGTGCCAGCAGTTCGCTACTACAGCCCCAGCATTTT. Protein: CASSSLLQPQHF.

This rearrangement joins TRBV19 to TRBJ2-1, with D uncertain. Germline CDR1 LNHDA, CDR2 SQIVND (reference sequence). The ends were cut back, 3 bases at V and 2 bases at J, with 8 bases in the middle. The CDR3 has 14 amino acids. In DNA form, the CDR3 reads TGTGCCAGTAGTATCGGAGCAGCCTACAATGAGCAGTTCTTC. This gives the protein CASSIGAAYNEQFF.

The rearrangement joins TRBV4-2 to TRBJ2-1, with 10 bases identical to TRBD2. The CDR3 spans 15 residues. Trimming cost V 4 bases and J 4 bases; bases outside gene matches: 4. The germline V gene has CDR1 LGHNA and CDR2 YNFKEQ. CDR3 sequence: CASSPRTSGYNEQFF. The CDR3 nucleotides read TGTGCCAGCAGCCCGCGGACTAGCGGTTACAATGAGCAGTTCTTC.

This chain links TRBV6-8 with TRBJ1-1, with no clear D. The V gene's germline CDR1 is MNHGY and CDR2 SAAAGT. The CDR3 runs to 14 residues. The germline V and J ends were trimmed by 5 bases and 1 base, with 11 bases remaining between them. CDR3 in DNA: TGTGCCAGCAGTCCGCTGCTGCCGAACACTGAAGCTTTCTTT. It translates to CASSPLLPNTEAFF.

V and J are TRBV4-1 and TRBJ1-5; perhaps TRBD1 as D (5 bases). Per germline, CDR1 MGHRA and CDR2 YSYEKL. The ends were cut back, 1 base at V and 7 bases at J, with 14 bases in the middle. The CDR3 sequence is 15 residues long. The CDR3: CASSQVSGRLQPQHF. The CDR3 region has the DNA TGCGCCAGCAGCCAAGTATCAGGGAGATTGCAGCCCCAGCATTTT.

This clone was seen a handful of times. The V and J genes are TRBV7-9 and TRBJ2-2, with unresolved D. Germline loops: CDR1 SEHNR, CDR2 FQNEAQ (reference sequence). V was trimmed by 8 bases and J by 1 base, leaving 8 bases between them. The CDR3 is 13 amino acids. The chain's CDR3 is CASVEENTGELFF. As DNA, the CDR3 is TGTGCCAGCGTAGAGGAGAACACCGGGGAGCTGTTTTTT.

This chain joins TRBV29-1 and TRBJ2-3; D possibly uses TRBD1 or TRBD2 (6 bases each). This CDR3 contains 17 residues. Trimming took 4 bases from V and 1 from J, leaving 21 bases between them. The germline V gene encodes CDR1 SQVTM and CDR2 ANQGSEA. CDR3 in DNA: TGCAGCGTTGTCAGGGGATCGGGGGAGCTTGGCACAGATACGCAGTATTTT. This sequence encodes CSVVRGSGELGTDTQYF.

The J gene is TRBJ2-1, the V gene TRBV5-1; 9 bases map to TRBD2. Germline CDR1 reads SGHRS; CDR2 reads YFSETQ. J was trimmed by 8 bases and V by 3 bases; bases with no gene match: 6. The CDR3 is 14 residues long. CDR3 coding DNA: TGCGCCAGCAGCTCGACTAGCGGAGGGTATGAGCAGTTCTTC. This encodes CASSSTSGGYEQFF.